The clone carrying this TCR beta chain has only a few counts. V shed 1 base and J 4 bases; nucleotides not matched to a gene: 0. The CDR3 is 14 amino acids. The germline V gene encodes CDR1 SEHNR and CDR2 FQNEAQ (reference sequence). TCRdb re-derived calls from the RT-PCR reads in MiXCR, one entry per CDR3 protein. This repertoire shows 650,000 to 800,000 distinct CDR3 sequences, 14% found once; its top ten account for 3% to 4.5%. The chain uses TRBV7-9 and TRBJ1-4; TRBD1 aligns across 7 bases. The TCR comes from a female donor in good health, serving as a healthy control. The sample consisted of memory CD4+ T cells from blood. For the CDR3, the DNA is TGTGCCAGCAGCTTAGGGGACAGTAATGAAAAACTGTTTTTT. Protein sequence: CASSLGDSNEKLFF.